The TCR beta chain described here comes from a study of blood T cell repertoires in COVID-19. Across the whole study: Some COVID-19 samples were acute and others convalescent; all came from the United States, Italy and Spain. In each case, the material was cDNA or gDNA derived from T cells, B-cell-depleted T cells, or PBMCs.

Per the original methods: Amplification with reference gene primers provided the estimates of nucleated cell counts. The protocol was immunoSEQ multiplex PCR, while the TCRdb copy is restricted to in-frame clones and leaves out a portion. V and J calls plus clone size are reproduced from that table; the DNA served to infer D and trimming. The sample has about 250,000 clones, around four fifths seen once. V gave up 5 bases and J gave up 4 bases, with 14 bases separating them. Germline V gene sequence: CDR1 LNHDA, CDR2 SQIVND (reference sequence). This CDR3 spans 14 amino acids. The rearrangement joins TRBV19 to TRBJ1-1; D gene unclear. Sequencing used peripheral blood. This receptor was taken from a man in his forties or fifties with acute or convalescent COVID-19. In DNA, the CDR3 is TGTGCCAGTAGTTCTATCGTTGAGGGCACTGAAGCTTTCTTT. The encoded protein is CASSSIVEGTEAFF.